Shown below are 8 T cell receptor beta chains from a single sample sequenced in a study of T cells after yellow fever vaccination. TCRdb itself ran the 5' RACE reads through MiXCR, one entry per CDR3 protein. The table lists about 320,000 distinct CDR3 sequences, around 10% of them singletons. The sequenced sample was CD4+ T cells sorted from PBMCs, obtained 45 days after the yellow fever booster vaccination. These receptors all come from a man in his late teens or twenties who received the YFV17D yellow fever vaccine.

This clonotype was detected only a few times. DNA of the CDR3: TGCGCCAGCAGCCAAGAGGGCCAAGCGGGGGGGACAGATACGCAGTATTTT. It is translated as CASSQEGQAGGTDTQYF. The chain recombines TRBV4-3 with TRBJ2-3; TRBD2 matches at 10 bases. CDR3 size: 17 residues. V shed 0 bases and J 3 bases; nucleotides not matched to a gene: 6. Germline loops: CDR1 LGHNA, CDR2 YSLEER.

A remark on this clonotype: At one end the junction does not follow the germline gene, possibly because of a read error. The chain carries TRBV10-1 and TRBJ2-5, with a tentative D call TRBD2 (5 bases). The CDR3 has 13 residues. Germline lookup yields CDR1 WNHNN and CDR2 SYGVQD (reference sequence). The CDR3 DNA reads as TGCGCCATCAGTGACGGACTTCAAGAGACCCAGTACTTC. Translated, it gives CAISDGLQETQYF.

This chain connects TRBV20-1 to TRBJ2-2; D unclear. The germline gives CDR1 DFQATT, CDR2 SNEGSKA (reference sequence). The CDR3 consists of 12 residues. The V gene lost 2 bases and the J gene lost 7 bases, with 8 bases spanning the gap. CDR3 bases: TGCAGTGCTAGAACCCGGGTCGGGGAGCTGTTTTTT. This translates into CSARTRVGELFF.

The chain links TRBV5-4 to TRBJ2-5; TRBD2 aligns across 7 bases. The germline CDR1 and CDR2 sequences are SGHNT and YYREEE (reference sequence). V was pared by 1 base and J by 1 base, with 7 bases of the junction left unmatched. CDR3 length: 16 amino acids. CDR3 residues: CASSLSPTSVQETQYF. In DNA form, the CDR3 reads TGTGCCAGCAGCTTGTCGCCAACTAGCGTCCAAGAGACCCAGTACTTC.

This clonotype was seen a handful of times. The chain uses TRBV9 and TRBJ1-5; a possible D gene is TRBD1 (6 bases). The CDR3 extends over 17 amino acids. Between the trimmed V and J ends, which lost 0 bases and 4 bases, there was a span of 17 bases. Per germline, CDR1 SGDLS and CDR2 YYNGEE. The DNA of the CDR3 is TGTGCCAGCAGCGTAGGAGCAGGCCCAAGGGGGAATCAGCCCCAGCATTTT. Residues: CASSVGAGPRGNQPQHF.

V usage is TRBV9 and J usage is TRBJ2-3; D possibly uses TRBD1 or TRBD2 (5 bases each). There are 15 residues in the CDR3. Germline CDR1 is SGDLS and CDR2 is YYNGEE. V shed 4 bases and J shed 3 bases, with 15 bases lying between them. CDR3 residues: CASSPFQGATDTQYF. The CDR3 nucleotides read TGTGCCAGCAGCCCCTTCCAGGGAGCGACAGATACGCAGTATTTT.

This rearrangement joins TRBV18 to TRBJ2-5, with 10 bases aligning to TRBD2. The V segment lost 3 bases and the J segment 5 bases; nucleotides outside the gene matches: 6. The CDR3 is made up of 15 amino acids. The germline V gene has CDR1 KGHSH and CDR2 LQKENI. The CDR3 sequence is CASSPGLATGETQYF. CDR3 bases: TGTGCCAGCTCACCGGGACTAGCGACCGGGGAGACCCAGTACTTC.

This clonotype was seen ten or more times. The CDR3 loop is CASSFDRTLGQPQHF. As DNA, the CDR3 is TGTGCCAGCAGTTTTGATCGTACCCTCGGTCAGCCCCAGCATTTT. The chain is built from TRBV27 and TRBJ1-5; D is unclear. Deletions cut 3 bases from V and 6 bases from J, with 15 bases between. Germline lookup yields CDR1 MNHEY and CDR2 SMNVEV (reference sequence). CDR3 size: 15 residues.